This T cell receptor beta chain was sequenced for a study of blood T cells in healthy people across ages. Study-wide findings and caveats: Estimated diversity, derived from one million T cells, was regarded as an underestimate.

The draw of peripheral blood yielded about 10 milliliters from each donor. The CDR3 spans 15 residues. Germline lookup yields CDR1 SGHTA and CDR2 FQGNSA. The J segment lost 1 base and the V segment lost 3 bases, leaving 4 bases of the junction unmatched. Combining a sample-barcoded 5' primer with a J-beta primer mix, a second PCR ran for about 7 to 11 cycles. MiXCR, applied by TCRdb to the 5' RACE reads, yields one record per CDR3 protein. Found here are some 900,000 distinct CDR3 sequences, more than 25% of them singletons; the top ten hold roughly 17%. The table lists this clonotype with many counts. Its antigen is unknown.

The specimen was blood. The clonotype comes from a woman at least 80 years old in good health. The chain carries TRBV7-2 and TRBJ2-7, with 9 nucleotides matching TRBD1. The CDR3 protein is CASSLATGGSYEQYF. In DNA, the CDR3 is TGTGCCAGCAGCTTGGCGACAGGGGGGTCCTACGAGCAGTACTTC.